This T cell receptor (beta chain) came from a study of T cell changes during pregnancy in multiple sclerosis. This table comes from immunoSEQ multiplex PCR, and its TCRdb copy is limited to in-frame clones, with some not included. The repertoire includes tens of thousands of clones, about 93% of them detected once, and 2.5% to 3.5% sits in the top ten. Trimming took 1 base from V and 8 from J, leaving 14 bases between them. Germline V gene sequence: CDR1 MNHNY, CDR2 SVGAGI (reference sequence). The CDR3 totals 15 residues. The chain employs TRBV6-6 and TRBJ1-4; D is unresolved. The specimen comprised peripheral blood, sampled in the third trimester of pregnancy. This receptor was obtained from a female donor in good health, enrolled as a control in a pregnancy study. CDR3 sequence reads: CASSYYRNSGEKLFF. CDR3 DNA sequence: TGTGCCAGCAGTTACTACCGAAACTCGGGGGAAAAACTGTTTTTT.